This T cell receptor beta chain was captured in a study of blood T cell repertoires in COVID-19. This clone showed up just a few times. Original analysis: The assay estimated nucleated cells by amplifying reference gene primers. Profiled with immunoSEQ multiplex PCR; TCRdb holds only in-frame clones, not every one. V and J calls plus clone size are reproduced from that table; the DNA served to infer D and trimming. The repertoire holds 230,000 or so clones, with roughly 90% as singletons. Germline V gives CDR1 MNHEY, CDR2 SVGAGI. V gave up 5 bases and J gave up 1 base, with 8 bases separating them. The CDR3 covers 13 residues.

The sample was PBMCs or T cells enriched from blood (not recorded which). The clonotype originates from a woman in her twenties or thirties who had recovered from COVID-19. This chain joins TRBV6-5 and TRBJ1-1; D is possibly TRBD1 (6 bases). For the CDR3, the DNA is TGTGCCAGCAGTCAGGGACAGAACACTGAAGCTTTCTTT. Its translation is CASSQGQNTEAFF.